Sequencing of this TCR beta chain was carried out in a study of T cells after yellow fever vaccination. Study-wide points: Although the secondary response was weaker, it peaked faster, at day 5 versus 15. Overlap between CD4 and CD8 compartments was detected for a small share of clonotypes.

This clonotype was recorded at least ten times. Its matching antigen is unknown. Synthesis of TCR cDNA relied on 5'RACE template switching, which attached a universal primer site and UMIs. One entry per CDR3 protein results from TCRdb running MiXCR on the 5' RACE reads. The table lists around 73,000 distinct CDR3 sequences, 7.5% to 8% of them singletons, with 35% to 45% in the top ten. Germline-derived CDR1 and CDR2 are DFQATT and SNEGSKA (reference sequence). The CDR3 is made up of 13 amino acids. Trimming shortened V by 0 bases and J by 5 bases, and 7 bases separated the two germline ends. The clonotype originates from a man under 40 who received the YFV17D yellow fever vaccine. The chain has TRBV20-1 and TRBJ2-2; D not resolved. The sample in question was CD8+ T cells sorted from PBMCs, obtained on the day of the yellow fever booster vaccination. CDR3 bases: TGCAGTGCTAGAGAACAGTTTACCGGGGAGCTGTTTTTT. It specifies CSAREQFTGELFF.